These 13 T cell receptor beta chains share one sample of origin, sequenced in a study of T cell responses to AZD1222 COVID-19 vaccine. The repertoire was sequenced with immunoSEQ multiplex PCR; TCRdb's copy has only in-frame clones and lacks some. The profile covers 120,000 to 150,000 clones, with around 88% appearing a single time and about 3.2% taken by the ten largest. Sequenced material: peripheral blood, taken on day 0 of MenACWY control vaccination. Receptors originate from an adult in good health.

The rearrangement uses TRBV6-6 and TRBJ2-7; D possibly corresponds to TRBD2 (6 bases). The CDR3 extends over 14 amino acids. CDR1 is MNHNY and CDR2 is SVGAGI in the germline V gene (reference sequence). Trimming cost V 2 bases and J 9 bases, with 17 bases left between them. The CDR3 sequence: CASSYAGGIRVQYF. CDR3 DNA sequence: TGTGCCAGCAGTTACGCCGGGGGTATACGAGTGCAGTACTTC.

This chain connects TRBV29-1 to TRBJ1-5; D is undetermined. CDR3 length: 13 amino acids. Germline CDR1 is SQVTM and CDR2 is ANQGSEA. V shed 5 bases and J shed 5 bases, with 13 bases lying between them. Here the CDR3 reads CSVTLGPDQPQHF. The DNA for the CDR3 is TGCAGCGTTACACTTGGCCCGGATCAGCCCCAGCATTTT.

The CDR3 DNA reads as TGTGCCAGCAGCCGCCAGGGGAAAAGCACAGATACGCAGTATTTT. Translated: CASSRQGKSTDTQYF. The V call is TRBV7-2, the J call TRBJ2-3; TRBD1 is a possible D gene (6 bases). V lost 5 bases to trimming and J lost 0 bases, with 12 bases between them. CDR1 and CDR2 from the germline V gene are SGHTA and FQGNSA. This CDR3 has 15 residues.

This clone was seen ten or more times. V gene TRBV3-1 (or the pseudogene TRBV3-2) combines with J gene TRBJ1-6; 9 bases map to TRBD1. With V trimmed by 0 bases and J by 9 bases, 6 bases remained unmatched. The CDR3 loop spans 16 amino acids. Germline CDR1 is LGHDT and CDR2 is YNNKEL (reference sequence). In DNA, the CDR3 is TGTGCCAGCAGCCAAGACAGGGGACAGGGAACTTCACCCCTCCACTTT. Its translation is CASSQDRGQGTSPLHF.

The chain is built from TRBV11-2 and TRBJ2-1; D is unclear. The CDR3 spans 13 residues. With 4 bases removed from V and 7 bases from J, the gap between germline ends came to 11 bases. Germline V gene sequence: CDR1 SGHAT, CDR2 FQNNGV. CDR3 amino acids: CASSSQVGNEQFF. CDR3 nucleotides: TGTGCCAGCAGCTCCCAGGTGGGAAATGAGCAGTTCTTC. Full variable domain (outside the CDR3, taken from reference TRBV11-2 and TRBJ2-1): EAGVAQSPRYKIIEKRQSVAFWCNPISGHATLYWYQQILGQGPKLLIQFQNNGVVDDSQLPKDRFSAERLKGVDSTLKIQPAKLEDSAVYLCASSSQVGNEQFFGPGTRLTVL.

This sequence joins TRBV5-6 and TRBJ1-6, with TRBD1 as a possible D gene (5 bases). The CDR3 runs 12 residues. Per germline, CDR1 SGHDT and CDR2 YYEEEE. Trimming took off 7 bases at V and 6 bases at J, with 8 bases between the two ends. CDR3 sequence: CASGQVNSPLHF. CDR3 DNA sequence: TGTGCCAGCGGACAAGTTAATTCACCCCTCCACTTT.

The chain joins TRBV30 to TRBJ1-1; D perhaps matches TRBD1 (5 bases). The germline V and J ends were trimmed by 2 bases and 2 bases, with 12 bases remaining between them. Germline-derived CDR1 and CDR2 are GTSNPN and SVGIG (reference sequence). This CDR3 comprises 14 residues. The CDR3 sequence: CAWSTTAKNTEAFF. The CDR3 nucleotides are TGTGCCTGGAGTACGACAGCTAAAAACACTGAAGCTTTCTTT.

The chain couples TRBV5-5 to TRBJ1-1, with TRBD1 matching 8 bases. Per germline, CDR1 SGHKS and CDR2 YYEKEE (reference sequence). CDR3 length: 14 residues. V shed 0 bases and J 7 bases; nucleotides not matched to a gene: 5. CDR3 in DNA: TGTGCCAGCAGCTTGGCAGGGGGCGAGGTTGAAGCTTTCTTT. The encoded protein is CASSLAGGEVEAFF.

The chain carries TRBV7-9 and TRBJ1-2, with 9 bases identical to TRBD1. The CDR3 runs to 14 residues. The germline V gene has CDR1 SEHNR and CDR2 FQNEAQ (reference sequence). Losses at the gene ends were 2 bases for V and 5 bases for J; bases not matched to a gene: 3. This CDR3 reads CASSLTQGAYGYTF. The CDR3 DNA follows: TGTGCCAGCAGCTTAACACAGGGGGCGTATGGCTACACCTTC.

This chain links TRBV18 with TRBJ1-5; D is unresolved. Trimming shortened V by 3 bases and J by 5 bases, and 11 bases separated the two germline ends. This CDR3 is 14 amino acids long. The V gene's germline CDR1 is KGHSH and CDR2 LQKENI. CDR3 residues: CASSPGRVDQPQHF. The CDR3 DNA sequence: TGTGCCAGCTCACCGGGGAGGGTGGATCAGCCCCAGCATTTT.

The genes are TRBV14 and TRBJ2-3, with 11 bases that match TRBD2. CDR1 SGHDN and CDR2 FVKESK come from the germline V gene. Trimming at V came to 5 bases and at J to 6 bases, leaving 10 bases not matched to a gene. There are 16 residues in the CDR3. In nucleotides, the CDR3 is TGTGCCAGCAGCGAGATTAGCGGGGGGGCCGCCGATACGCAGTATTTT. It specifies CASSEISGGAADTQYF.

The CDR3: CSVEKGRGVGYTF. The CDR3 coding sequence is TGCAGCGTTGAAAAGGGCAGGGGGGTTGGCTACACCTTC. The chain joins TRBV29-1 to TRBJ1-2; 7 bases agree with TRBD1. Germline values: CDR1 SQVTM, CDR2 ANQGSEA. This CDR3 is built from 13 residues. V trimming: 2 bases; J trimming: 7 bases; junction bases outside the gene matches: 7.

V usage is TRBV12-5 and J usage is TRBJ1-1; the D is unclear. The germline V and J ends were trimmed by 4 bases and 8 bases, with 14 bases remaining between them. From germline, CDR1 is LGHNT and CDR2 FRNRAP. The CDR3 has 13 amino acids. CDR3 sequence (DNA): TGTGCTAGTGGTTCACCGGTTCCGGGCGAAGCTTTCTTT. Its protein product is CASGSPVPGEAFF.